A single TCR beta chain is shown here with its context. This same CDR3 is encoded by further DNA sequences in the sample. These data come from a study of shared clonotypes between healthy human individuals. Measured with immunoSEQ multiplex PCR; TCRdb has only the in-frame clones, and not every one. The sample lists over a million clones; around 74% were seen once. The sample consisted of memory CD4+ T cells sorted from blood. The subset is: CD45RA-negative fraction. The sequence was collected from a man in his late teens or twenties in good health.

CDR3 sequence: CASSLNGNEQFF. CDR3 coding DNA: TGCGCCAGCAGCTTGAACGGGAATGAGCAGTTCTTC. The J gene is TRBJ2-1, the V gene TRBV5-1; D is ambiguous. CDR3 length: 12 residues. Germline assignment: CDR1 SGHRS and CDR2 YFSETQ. The ends were cut back, 1 base at V and 7 bases at J, with 6 bases in the middle.